The clone carrying this T cell receptor (beta chain) was counted a few times. This likely stems from a read error, as it lies one base from a far larger clone. CFSE-labeled responder cells (200,000) were plated with 200,000 irradiated, violet-dye-labeled stimulator cells. After the reaction, proliferating CFSE-low CD3+CD4+ and CD3+CD8+ responders were sorted. Sequenced by immunoSEQ multiplex PCR; TCRdb stores in-frame clones only, minus some. The sample records about 8,900 clones, around a quarter being singletons. This entry belongs to a study of graft-versus-host responses after intestinal transplantation. Study at large: Transplant recipients had multivisceral, liver-intestinal, or isolated intestinal grafts. Findings and caveats of the study: GvH clones surfaced in recipient marrow, some emerging earlier in ileum or blood. Early post-transplant HvG declines were associated with peak circulating GvH clone levels.

This CDR3 contains 14 residues. Germline V gives CDR1 SGHRS, CDR2 YFSETQ. Here the sequenced sample was alloreactive CD8+ T cells from a mixed lymphocyte reaction culture, taken before transplantation. Subset meaning: CFSE-low proliferating T cells sorted from roughly 6-day pre-transplant mixed lymphocyte reaction (GvH or HvG direction). This TCR was sampled from a human patient who was an organ donor for intestinal transplantation. The chain uses TRBV5-1 and TRBJ2-3, with 9 bases lining up with TRBD2. CDR3: CARSLGGGADTQYF. CDR3 nucleotide sequence: TGCGCCCGCAGCTTGGGCGGGGGGGCCGATACGCAGTATTTT.